This T cell receptor beta chain is from a study of OX40 agonist ivuxolimab in advanced cancers. Data came from immunoSEQ multiplex PCR; TCRdb stores just in-frame clones and leaves some out. The data hold about 59,000 clones, with 87% observed a single time. V gave up 0 bases and J gave up 8 bases, with 7 bases separating them. The CDR3 is 11 amino acids. Germline CDR1 and CDR2: DFQATT and SNEGSKA (reference sequence). This clonotype was sampled from an adult with an advanced solid tumor such as melanoma, head and neck, liver or kidney cancer. This sequence joins TRBV20-1 and TRBJ1-2, with unresolved D. Sequences were derived from CD4+ or CD8+ T cells sorted from blood, sampled in a trial of the OX40 agonist ivuxolimab. CDR3 bases: TGCAGTGCTAGAGATCAAGGGGGCTACACCTTC. The encoded protein is CSARDQGGYTF.